The present entry profiles one T cell receptor beta chain with its context. Its target is not known. Every participating donor gave one draw, a heparinised blood sample averaging about 110 mL. Each of the CD4+ naive, central memory, regulatory and stem cell-like memory populations was sorted via CD45RO/CCR7/CD25/CD127/CD95/CD27. This CDR3 has 13 residues. Unmatched junction bases numbered 7, after V lost 8 bases and J lost 8 bases. The germline gives CDR1 SGHTA, CDR2 FQGNSA. The sample comes from a study of beta chain features in type 1 diabetes. Expressed TCRB transcripts were sequenced because the isolated RNA had all been reverse transcribed beforehand. TCRdb's table, derived via immunoSEQ multiplex PCR, lists solely in-frame clones and lacks some. The sample has about 930,000 clones; roughly a sixth are singletons. Study-wide findings and caveats: A cDNA-based sequencing approach could over-represent cells with high TCR expression. Short templates might get an advantage during PCR, and this would be equal in patients and controls.

This clonotype was obtained from a woman aged 18-29 years in good health. This sequence joins TRBV7-2 and TRBJ2-1; 9 positions match TRBD2. Sequencing was performed on naive CD4+ T cells from blood. The CDR3 loop reads CASSGLAGDEQFF. The DNA of the CDR3 is TGTGCCAGCTCGGGACTAGCTGGCGATGAGCAGTTCTTC.